Each of the 26 T cell receptor beta chains below was sequenced from the same sample in a study of blood T cell repertoires in COVID-19. Data came from immunoSEQ multiplex PCR; TCRdb stores just in-frame clones and leaves some out. Counted here are under 150,000 clones, over 75% occurring once; the ten biggest clones make up 2.5% to 3%. Sequencing was carried out using PBMCs or T cells enriched from blood (not recorded which). These receptors were obtained from a woman aged 45 to 65 who had recovered from COVID-19.

The chain has TRBV11-2 and TRBJ1-6; the D gene is possibly TRBD1 (5 bases). In germline, CDR1 is SGHAT, CDR2 FQNNGV. Trimming cost V 6 bases and J 10 bases, with 19 bases left between them. The CDR3 is made up of 15 amino acids. DNA for the CDR3: TGTGCCAGCAGTTTACAGTACGGGGGGGGATCACCCCTCCACTTT. Encoded protein: CASSLQYGGGSPLHF.

The chain carries TRBV6-5 and TRBJ2-3; 9 bases are shared with TRBD1. The CDR3 has 16 residues. Losses at the gene ends were 0 bases for V and 6 bases for J; bases not matched to a gene: 7. Germline CDR1 reads MNHEY; CDR2 reads SVGAGI. CDR3 loop: CASSYSDRGIWDTQYF. The CDR3 bases are TGTGCCAGCAGTTACTCGGACAGGGGTATATGGGATACGCAGTATTTT.

The chain has TRBV28 and TRBJ2-1; 10 bases match TRBD2. The germline CDR1 and CDR2 sequences are MDHEN and SYDVKM. The CDR3 consists of 16 residues. The ends lost 4 bases at V and 2 bases at J; junction bases unmatched: 5. The CDR3 DNA sequence: TGTGCCAGCAGTTCAGGGACTAGCGCACCCTACAATGAGCAGTTCTTC. It translates to CASSSGTSAPYNEQFF.

This sequence joins TRBV12-3 or TRBV12-4 and TRBJ1-4; 8 nucleotides match TRBD1. J was trimmed by 8 bases and V by 7 bases; bases with no gene match: 6. The CDR3 has 13 amino acids. In DNA, the CDR3 is TGTGCCAGCAACGACAGGGGAGGCGAAAAACTGTTTTTT. Protein: CASNDRGGEKLFF.

The rearrangement uses TRBV10-2 and TRBJ1-1; maybe TRBD1 (6 bases). V was clipped by 7 bases and J by 5 bases, with 20 bases between them. This CDR3 has 15 amino acids. Germline CDR1 WSHSY, CDR2 SAAADI. CDR3 protein: CASTLPRGAGTEAFF. CDR3 coding DNA: TGCGCCAGCACCCTACCTCGGGGGGCCGGGACTGAAGCTTTCTTT.

V is TRBV2 and J is TRBJ2-1; possibly TRBD1 for D (5 bases). CDR1 and CDR2 (germline): SNHLY, FYNNEI. V dropped 6 bases and J dropped 4 bases, with 22 bases sitting between them. This CDR3 has 17 amino acids. CDR3 residues: CASRASVGHLGYNEQFF. CDR3 bases: TGTGCCAGCAGAGCCAGTGTGGGGCACCTCGGTTACAATGAGCAGTTCTTC.

V gene TRBV2 combines with J gene TRBJ1-3; D remains ambiguous. Germline V gene sequence: CDR1 SNHLY, CDR2 FYNNEI. The V end was cut by 6 bases, the J end by 4 bases, with 10 bases between. There are 13 residues in the CDR3. The CDR3 DNA reads TGTGCCAGCAGAAGCTTTTCAGGAAACACCATATATTTT. This translates into CASRSFSGNTIYF.

The CDR3 protein is CASIRGGGYTF. CDR3 in DNA: TGTGCCAGCATAAGGGGAGGAGGCTACACCTTC. V usage is TRBV28 and J usage is TRBJ1-2, with D possibly matching TRBD1 (5 bases). The germline V gene has CDR1 MDHEN and CDR2 SYDVKM. Trimming stripped 7 bases from V and 8 bases from J, with 11 bases between. The CDR3 consists of 11 residues.

This rearrangement joins TRBV18 to TRBJ1-1; the D is unclear. Trimming removed 3 bases from V and 7 bases from J, with 12 bases in between. This CDR3 is 13 amino acids long. Germline values: CDR1 KGHSH, CDR2 LQKENI. The CDR3: CASSPVSFYEAFF. CDR3 nucleotides: TGTGCCAGCTCACCGGTCAGTTTTTATGAAGCTTTCTTT.

V is TRBV6-5 and J is TRBJ1-1, with a tentative D call TRBD1 (5 bases). V was pared by 6 bases and J by 4 bases, with 15 bases between. Germline CDR1 MNHEY, CDR2 SVGAGI. The CDR3 runs 14 residues. CDR3 sequence reads: CASSRTTAGTEAFF. In nucleotides, the CDR3 is TGTGCCAGCAGCCGTACGACAGCTGGCACTGAAGCTTTCTTT.

V gene TRBV30 combines with J gene TRBJ1-1; D ambiguous. The V gene lost 0 bases and the J gene lost 6 bases, with 5 bases spanning the gap. Germline V gene sequence: CDR1 GTSNPN, CDR2 SVGIG (reference sequence). The CDR3 spans 11 residues. The CDR3 reads CAWSVTAEAFF. In DNA form, the CDR3 reads TGTGCCTGGAGTGTTACAGCTGAAGCTTTCTTT.

The rearrangement joins TRBV3-1 (or the pseudogene TRBV3-2) to TRBJ2-2, with 7 bases that match TRBD2. The CDR3 sequence is 15 residues long. Germline lookup yields CDR1 LGHDT and CDR2 YNNKEL (reference sequence). The V and J ends lost 5 bases and 5 bases, in that order; junction bases with no gene match: 8. CDR3 loop: CASSSPGGRTGELFF. CDR3 nucleotides: TGTGCCAGCAGCTCCCCGGGGGGTCGGACCGGGGAGCTGTTTTTT.

The chain recombines TRBV28 with TRBJ2-3, with D possibly being TRBD2 (7 bases). Germline V lookup: CDR1 MDHEN, CDR2 SYDVKM. The V gene lost 3 bases and the J gene lost 1 base, with 20 bases spanning the gap. CDR3 length equals 18 residues. The chain's CDR3 is CASSFGARGAGRTDTQYF. The CDR3 DNA reads TGTGCCAGCAGTTTCGGCGCCCGGGGGGCGGGCCGCACAGATACGCAGTATTTT.

The chain recombines TRBV5-6 with TRBJ2-2; the match to TRBD2 covers 8 bases. This CDR3 comprises 14 residues. The V and J ends lost 7 bases and 1 base, in that order; junction bases with no gene match: 3. From germline, CDR1 is SGHDT and CDR2 YYEEEE. The CDR3 DNA reads TGTGCCAGCTTCCTAGCGGGGAACACCGGGGAGCTGTTTTTT. Its protein product is CASFLAGNTGELFF.

This clone was counted only a few times. The V call is TRBV10-3, the J call TRBJ1-1, with a tentative D call TRBD1 (5 bases). The CDR3 runs 14 residues. Germline V gene lookup returns CDR1 ENHRY and CDR2 SYGVKD. With 3 bases removed from V and 2 bases from J, the gap between germline ends came to 10 bases. CDR3 in amino acids: CAISERTLNTEAFF. Written as DNA, the CDR3 is TGTGCCATCAGTGAACGGACATTAAACACTGAAGCTTTCTTT.

The chain employs TRBV3-1 (or the pseudogene TRBV3-2) and TRBJ2-4, with 8 bases that match TRBD1. In germline, CDR1 is LGHDT, CDR2 YNNKEL (reference sequence). The CDR3 length is 14 residues. With V trimmed by 1 base and J by 7 bases, 3 bases remained unmatched. The CDR3 loop is CASSQGRTGNIQYF. CDR3 nucleotide sequence: TGTGCCAGCAGCCAAGGACGGACAGGGAACATTCAGTACTTC.

The J gene is TRBJ1-5, the V gene TRBV7-2; no clear D gene. The CDR3 is made up of 15 amino acids. Germline V CDR1 and CDR2: SGHTA, FQGNSA. Trimming stripped 0 bases from V and 4 bases from J, with 10 bases between. This CDR3 reads CASSLARGRNQPQHF. The DNA of the CDR3 is TGTGCCAGCAGCTTAGCGCGAGGGAGGAATCAGCCCCAGCATTTT. Complete variable domain (other parts from reference TRBV7-2 and TRBJ1-5): GAGVSQSPSNKVTEKGKDVELRCDPISGHTALYWYRQSLGQGLEFLIYFQGNSAPDKSGLPSDRFSAERTGGSVSTLTIQRTQQEDSAVYLCASSLARGRNQPQHFGDGTRLSIL.

The chain recombines TRBV5-1 with TRBJ1-1; D is unclear. Germline assignment: CDR1 SGHRS and CDR2 YFSETQ. Trimming cost V 1 base and J 9 bases, with 13 bases left between them. This CDR3 has 13 residues. CDR3 nucleotides: TGCGCCAGCAGCTTGCCGGGGAGTATTCAAGCTTTCTTT. Translated, it gives CASSLPGSIQAFF.

The V call is TRBV28, the J call TRBJ1-1; weak D call: TRBD1 (5 bases). The germline gives CDR1 MDHEN, CDR2 SYDVKM. The V end was cut by 4 bases, the J end by 3 bases, with 18 bases between. The CDR3 covers 16 residues. The CDR3 DNA reads TGTGCCAGCAGTTCCTCAGGGAATTCGGGTTACACTGAAGCTTTCTTT. It encodes CASSSSGNSGYTEAFF. Together with reference TRBV28 and TRBJ1-1, the CDR3 gives the full variable domain: DVKVTQSSRYLVKRTGEKVFLECVQDMDHENMFWYRQDPGLGLRLIYFSYDVKMKEKGDIPEGYSVSREKKERFSLILESASTNQTSMYLCASSSSGNSGYTEAFFGQGTRLTVV.

V usage is TRBV3-1 (or the pseudogene TRBV3-2) and J usage is TRBJ1-3, with a weak D call TRBD1 (5 bases). This CDR3 contains 16 residues. Germline CDR1 and CDR2: LGHDT and YNNKEL (reference sequence). V was trimmed by 4 bases and J by 4 bases, leaving 17 bases between them. DNA of the CDR3: TGTGCCAGCAGCCTCGCGCAGGGCTTTCACGGAAACACCATATATTTT. Translated, it gives CASSLAQGFHGNTIYF.

The chain employs TRBV3-1 (or the pseudogene TRBV3-2) and TRBJ1-1; D gene uncertain. CDR3 size: 15 residues. Germline CDR1 LGHDT, CDR2 YNNKEL (reference sequence). Trimming took off 4 bases at V and 4 bases at J, with 16 bases between the two ends. DNA for the CDR3: TGTGCCAGCAGCCTTCAGCTCAGACAAGGCACTGAAGCTTTCTTT. Protein sequence: CASSLQLRQGTEAFF.

V is TRBV6-5 and J is TRBJ2-7; 7 bases are shared with TRBD2. This CDR3 region has 14 residues. V shed 2 bases, J shed 5 bases, and the junction held 6 bases outside the gene matches. Germline V lookup: CDR1 MNHEY, CDR2 SVGAGI. The CDR3 reads CASSYGGEVHEQYF. The CDR3 coding sequence is TGTGCCAGCAGTTACGGGGGGGAGGTGCACGAGCAGTACTTC.

The chain employs TRBV12-5 and TRBJ2-1; 7 nucleotides match TRBD1. Germline V CDR1 and CDR2: LGHNT, FRNRAP. CDR3 size: 19 residues. Trimming cost V 4 bases and J 0 bases; bases outside gene matches: 15. The CDR3: CASGSYTGASRSSYNEQFF. DNA for the CDR3: TGTGCTAGTGGTTCCTATACAGGGGCGTCTCGTAGCTCCTACAATGAGCAGTTCTTC.

The chain couples TRBV2 to TRBJ1-4; maybe TRBD1 (6 bases). Germline V gene lookup returns CDR1 SNHLY and CDR2 FYNNEI. The CDR3 contains 13 residues. V lost 4 bases and J 8 bases, leaving 11 bases between the germline ends. The CDR3 here is CASSVGGREKLFF. The CDR3 DNA is TGTGCCAGCAGTGTAGGGGGTCGGGAAAAACTGTTTTTT.

The V gene is TRBV19, the J gene TRBJ1-1; D is undetermined. The germline gives CDR1 LNHDA, CDR2 SQIVND (reference sequence). Trimming shortened V by 8 bases and J by 6 bases, and 10 bases separated the two germline ends. The length of the CDR3 is 11 residues. The CDR3 loop is CASSWSAEAFF. The CDR3 nucleotides are TGTGCCAGTTCGTGGAGTGCTGAAGCTTTCTTT.

The chain couples TRBV5-1 to TRBJ1-3; D not certain. Germline loops: CDR1 SGHRS, CDR2 YFSETQ. This CDR3 comprises 15 residues. Trimming pared 0 bases from V and 0 bases from J, leaving 7 bases between. As DNA, the CDR3 is TGCGCCAGCAGCTTGGGCAGTTCCTCTGGAAACACCATATATTTT. The encoded protein is CASSLGSSSGNTIYF.